The clone carrying this T cell receptor (beta chain) was recorded a few times. The data belong to a study of blood T cell repertoires in COVID-19. Study details: Spain, Italy and the United States supplied samples that represented acute and convalescent COVID-19. The cDNA or gDNA used as material had been derived from T cells, B-cell-depleted T cells, or PBMCs.

V gave up 5 bases and J gave up 7 bases, with 14 bases separating them. Germline V gene lookup returns CDR1 LNHDA and CDR2 SQIVND (reference sequence). The CDR3 has 13 amino acids. Original analysis: From reference gene primer amplification, estimates of nucleated cell counts were derived. Generated by immunoSEQ multiplex PCR, the TCRdb table keeps only in-frame clones and is missing some. Clone size and the V and J calls come from that table; the DNA yielded D and trimming. The sample holds 95,000 to 100,000 clones, roughly nine tenths seen once. The source material was peripheral blood. This clonotype was sampled from a man over 45 with acute or convalescent COVID-19. The V and J genes are TRBV19 and TRBJ1-2; perhaps TRBD1 as D (6 bases). The CDR3 sequence is CASSLRDIPGYTF. DNA of the CDR3: TGTGCCAGTAGTCTCCGGGACATTCCTGGCTACACCTTC.